This TCR beta chain appears in the sequencing data of a study of cytotoxic CD8 clonotypes in ibrutinib-treated CLL. Study-wide results and caveats: Before falling back toward baseline at progression, clonality had risen at the time of ibrutinib response. Investigators sampled sustained-remission and progressing patients at differing times.

This clone was counted a single time. Its specificity is not known. CDR3 size: 16 residues. Looked up from germline, CDR1 is SGHAT and CDR2 is FQDESV (reference sequence). The V gene end was trimmed by 5 bases and the J gene end by 9 bases; junction bases not matched to a gene: 9. Using immunoSEQ multiplex PCR, the repertoire was profiled, and TCRdb retains in-frame clones only, with some absent. The sample includes under 50,000 clones, 65% to 70% of them seen just once. The V gene is TRBV11-1, the J gene TRBJ2-1; 14 positions match TRBD2. The specimen comprised PBMCs, sampled at disease progression, from a patient treated with ibrutinib. The sequence came from a human donor with chronic lymphocytic leukemia. The CDR3 DNA follows: TGTGCCAGCAGCCAGGGACTAGCGGGAGCGGGGGGTGAGCAGTTCTTC. It yields the protein CASSQGLAGAGGEQFF.